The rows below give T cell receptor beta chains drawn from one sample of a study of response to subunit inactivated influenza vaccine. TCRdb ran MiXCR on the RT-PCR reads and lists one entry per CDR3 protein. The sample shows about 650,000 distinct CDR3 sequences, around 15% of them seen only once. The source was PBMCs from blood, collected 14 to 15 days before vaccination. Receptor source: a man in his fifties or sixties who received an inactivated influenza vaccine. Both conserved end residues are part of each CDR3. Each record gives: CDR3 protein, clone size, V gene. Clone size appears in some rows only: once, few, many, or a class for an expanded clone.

CASSQGRVTQYF,-,TRBV6-5
CASSLLGTSGSTDTQYF,few,TRBV28
CATSMREGTGELFF,-,TRBV15
CASSLGLAGGQDTQYF,many,TRBV7-2
CSATAPGGHFNEQFF,few,TRBV20-1
CASSPRTSSPNTEAFF,many,TRBV9
CASSQDPGIPYNEQFF,few,TRBV4-3
CASSHDGSATDTQYF,-,TRBV5-1
CSAMPASDTQYF,few,TRBV29-1
CASSYSQYSNQPQHF,few,TRBV6-5
CASSSGTVSTAYNEQFF,-,TRBV7-9
CAISESVGGTQYF,-,TRBV10-3
CASSLSRGSYHRYNEQFF,-,TRBV28
CSAGPTGTPYEQYF,-,TRBV20-1
CSGSQGDEQFF,few,TRBV29-1
CSAHPRGQGRVRGSPLHF,few,TRBV20-1
CASSLAVFRGPQETQYF,many,TRBV5-1
CASSLGQGTHNEQFF,few,TRBV14
CASSKGGGGSLLSDEQYF,-,TRBV21-1
CASSPGTSGGFYEQYF,few,TRBV7-9
CASSLMGLAGDTQYF,-,TRBV7-2
CASSQRRVAVGEQFF,few,TRBV3-1
CASSYREYGYTF,-,TRBV6-2/TRBV6-3
CASRVSGTHYGYTF,many,TRBV6-2/TRBV6-3
CASSQRRGVYNEQFF,-,TRBV14
CASSPGLAGANEQFF,many,TRBV11-2
CASSLGGFRHQPQHF,few,TRBV7-6
CASSEERTSNEQFF,few,TRBV2
CASSSPAGRGDEQYF,few,TRBV12-3/TRBV12-4
CAISETGIGQFF,few,TRBV10-3
CASSYGTSGSIEQFF,-,TRBV5-6
CASSPLGSRVAGELFF,-,TRBV3-1
CASSLTGGANIQYF,-,TRBV7-2
CAIAGGPNTEAFF,-,TRBV10-3
CATSDPSGQGVNEQFF,-,TRBV24-1
CAGRSGITDLNTGELFF,many,TRBV6-1
CASSLKRGGDEQFF,few,TRBV3-1
CASSLWRGPGGETQYF,many,TRBV5-1
CASSFMARTNSETQYF,few,TRBV5-1
CASSQKFSPFHEQYF,-,TRBV14